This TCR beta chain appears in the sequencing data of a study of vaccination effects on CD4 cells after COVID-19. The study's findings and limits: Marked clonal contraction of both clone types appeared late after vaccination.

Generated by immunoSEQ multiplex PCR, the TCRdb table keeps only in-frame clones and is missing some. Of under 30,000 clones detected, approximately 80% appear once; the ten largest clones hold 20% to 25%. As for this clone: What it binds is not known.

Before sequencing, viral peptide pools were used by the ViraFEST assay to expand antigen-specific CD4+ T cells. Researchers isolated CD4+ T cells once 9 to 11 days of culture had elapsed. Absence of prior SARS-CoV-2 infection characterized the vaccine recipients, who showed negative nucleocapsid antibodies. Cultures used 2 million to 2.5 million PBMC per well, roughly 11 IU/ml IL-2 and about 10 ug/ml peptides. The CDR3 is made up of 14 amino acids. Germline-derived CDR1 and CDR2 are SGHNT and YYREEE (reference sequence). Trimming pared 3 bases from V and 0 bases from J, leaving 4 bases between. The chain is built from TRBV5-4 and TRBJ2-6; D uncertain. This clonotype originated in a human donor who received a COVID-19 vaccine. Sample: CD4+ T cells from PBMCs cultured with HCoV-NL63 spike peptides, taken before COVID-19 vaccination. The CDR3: CASSYASGANVLTF. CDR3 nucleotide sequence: TGTGCCAGCAGCTATGCCTCTGGGGCCAACGTCCTGACTTTC. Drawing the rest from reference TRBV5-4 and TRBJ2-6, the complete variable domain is ETGVTQSPTHLIKTRGQQVTLRCSSQSGHNTVSWYQQALGQGPQFIFQYYREEENGRGNFPPRFSGLQFPNYSSELNVNALELDDSALYLCASSYASGANVLTFGAGSRLTVL.